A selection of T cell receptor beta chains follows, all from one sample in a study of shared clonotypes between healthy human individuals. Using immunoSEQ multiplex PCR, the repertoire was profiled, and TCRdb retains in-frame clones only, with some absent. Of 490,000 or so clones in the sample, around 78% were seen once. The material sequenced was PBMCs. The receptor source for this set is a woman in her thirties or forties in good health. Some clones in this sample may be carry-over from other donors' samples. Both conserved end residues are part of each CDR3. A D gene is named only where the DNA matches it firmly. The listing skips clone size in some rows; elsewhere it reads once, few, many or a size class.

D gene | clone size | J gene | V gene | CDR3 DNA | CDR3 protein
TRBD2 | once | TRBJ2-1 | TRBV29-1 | TGCAGCGTTTATGGAGTAATGGCTAGCGGGAGTGAGCAGTTCTTC | CSVYGVMASGSEQFF
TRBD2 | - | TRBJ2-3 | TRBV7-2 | TGTGCCAGCAGCTCACGGACTAGCGGGAGGGCCTCAGATACGCAGTATTTT | CASSSRTSGRASDTQYF
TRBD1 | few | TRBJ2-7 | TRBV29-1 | TGCAGCGTTGAATCCGGGACAGCATACGAGCAGTACTTC | CSVESGTAYEQYF
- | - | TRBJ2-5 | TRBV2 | TGTGCCAGCAGACTGGAAGAGACCCAGTACTTC | CASRLEETQYF
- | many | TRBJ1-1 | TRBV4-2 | TGTGCCAGCAGCCAACCCGGCCGCATGAACACTGAAGCTTTCTTT | CASSQPGRMNTEAFF
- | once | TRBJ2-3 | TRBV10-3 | TGTGCCATCAGTGAGTCAGGGAGCACAGATACGCAGTATTTT | CAISESGSTDTQYF
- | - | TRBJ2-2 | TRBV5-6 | TGTGCCAGCAGCTTGCGGAGGGGGCGTTCCGGGGAGCTGTTTTTT | CASSLRRGRSGELFF
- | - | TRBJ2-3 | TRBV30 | TGTGCCTGGAGTCTCAACGGGAGAGGTACAGATACGCAGTATTTT | CAWSLNGRGTDTQYF
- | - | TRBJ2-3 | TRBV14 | TGTGCCAGCAGCCAAGATCCCGAGGAGGATACGCAGTATTTT | CASSQDPEEDTQYF
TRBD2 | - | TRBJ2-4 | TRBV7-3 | TGTGCCAGCAGCTTAATAGCCGGACTAGCGGGATTAGCCAAAAACATTCAGTACTTC | CASSLIAGLAGLAKNIQYF
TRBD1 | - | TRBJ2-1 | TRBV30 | TGTGCCTGGAGTGGGGGGACAGTTCAGTTCTTC | CAWSGGTVQFF
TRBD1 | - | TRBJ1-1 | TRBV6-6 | TGTGCCAGCAGTTACGGGGACAGGGAGACTGAAGCTTTCTTT | CASSYGDRETEAFF
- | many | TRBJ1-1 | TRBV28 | TGTGCCAGCAGTTTATTAGGCACGTCAGTGGCTTTCTTT | CASSLLGTSVAFF
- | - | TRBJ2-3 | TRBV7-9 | TGTGCCAGCAGCCCCGGGGTGGGAGAAGTAGATACGCAGTATTTT | CASSPGVGEVDTQYF
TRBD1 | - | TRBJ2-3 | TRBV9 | TGTGCCAGCAGCCTAGTGGGACAGCGAGATACGCAGTATTTT | CASSLVGQRDTQYF
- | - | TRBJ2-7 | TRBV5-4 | TGTGCCAGCAGCTTGGCGACAGGGGGCGGGCTAGCGGGGAGCTACGAGCAGTACTTC | CASSLATGGGLAGSYEQYF
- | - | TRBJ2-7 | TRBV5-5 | TGTGCCAGCACACCGGGACTGCTCTCCTACGAGCAGTACTTC | CASTPGLLSYEQYF
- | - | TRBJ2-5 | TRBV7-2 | TGTGCCAGCAGCTGGATGCTAGGCGGGGAGACCCAGTACTTC | CASSWMLGGETQYF
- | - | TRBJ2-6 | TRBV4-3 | TGCGCCAGCAGTTTAAACACTAGACCCTCTGGGGCCAACGTCCTGACTTTC | CASSLNTRPSGANVLTF
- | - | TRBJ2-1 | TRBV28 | TGTGCCAGCAGTACTTCCGGGACTGGGACCAATGAGCAGTTCTTC | CASSTSGTGTNEQFF
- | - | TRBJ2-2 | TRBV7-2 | TGTGCCAGCAGCTTTCCTGGGAGCACCGGGGAGCTGTTTTTT | CASSFPGSTGELFF
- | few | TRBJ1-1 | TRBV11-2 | TGTGCCAGCAGCTTTGGCGTCAGAGGCTTGGGAGCTTTCTTT | CASSFGVRGLGAFF
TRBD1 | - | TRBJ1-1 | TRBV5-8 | TGTGCCAGCACCCTCGACAGGGGGGTCACTGAAGCTTTCTTT | CASTLDRGVTEAFF
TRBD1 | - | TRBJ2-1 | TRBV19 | TGTGCCAGTAGTATAGAGTTGAGACAGGGGTGGAATGAGCAGTTCTTC | CASSIELRQGWNEQFF
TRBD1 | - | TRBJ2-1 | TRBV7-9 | TGTGCCAGCAGCTTCTGGGGACAGGGGAACAATGAGCAGTTCTTC | CASSFWGQGNNEQFF
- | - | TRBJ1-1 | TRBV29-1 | TGCAGCGTTGGTGGATTGAACACTGAAGCTTTCTTT | CSVGGLNTEAFF